Listed below are T cell receptor beta chains from one sample, sequenced in a study of blood T cell repertoires in COVID-19. Some clones are missing from TCRdb's copy, which holds only in-frame ones; the method was immunoSEQ multiplex PCR. The table lists around 230,000 clones, roughly 90% of them singletons. Sample: peripheral blood. These receptors were taken from a man younger than 45 who had recovered from COVID-19. CDR3s include the opening cysteine and the closing phenylalanine or tryptophan. Each record gives: J gene, D gene, clone size, V gene, CDR3 DNA, CDR3 protein. D genes are given only for firm matches. Clone size is given for some rows only: seen once, a few or many times, or a class if the clone is expanded.

>TRBJ1-5|-|-|TRBV6-5
TGTGCCAGCAGTTACGGGCAGGGAGGTCAGCCCCAGCATTTT
CASSYGQGGQPQHF
>TRBJ2-2|-|-|TRBV6-5
TGTGCCAGCACCCGAAGGGGGGGGAACGGGGAGCTGTTTTTT
CASTRRGGNGELFF
>TRBJ1-4|-|-|TRBV13
TGTGCCAGCAGAGACGGGTATAATGAAAAACTGTTTTTT
CASRDGYNEKLFF
>TRBJ1-5|-|-|TRBV6-1
TGTGCCAGCAGTGAAGCGCTAGGGGCCGGACAGCCCCAGCATTTT
CASSEALGAGQPQHF
>TRBJ2-7|TRBD1|-|TRBV5-6
TGTGCCAGCAGCCGACTCGGACAGGACTACGAGCAGTACTTC
CASSRLGQDYEQYF
>TRBJ1-5|TRBD1|once|TRBV5-4
TGTGCCAGCAGCCTAACAGGGGGCGGTCAGCCCCAGCATTTT
CASSLTGGGQPQHF
>TRBJ1-4|TRBD1|-|TRBV5-5
TGTGCCAGCAGCTCGGGGACAGGGGGAAATGAAAAACTGTTTTTT
CASSSGTGGNEKLFF
>TRBJ1-6|-|-|TRBV30
TGTGCCTGGACCGACAGTTTTAATAATTCACCCCTCCACTTT
CAWTDSFNNSPLHF
>TRBJ1-5|-|once|TRBV6-5
TGTGCCAGCGGTCTGGGGGGAGGGAGCAATCAGCCCCAGCATTTT
CASGLGGGSNQPQHF
>TRBJ2-2|TRBD2|-|TRBV5-4
TGTGCCAGCAGTGGACAAGGGCTAGCGGGGGGTGGCACCGGGGAGCTGTTTTTT
CASSGQGLAGGGTGELFF
>TRBJ2-5|TRBD2|-|TRBV9
TGTGCCAGCAGCGGAGGGCTGGGAGCGGGGGCGTACCAAGAGACCCAGTACTTC
CASSGGLGAGAYQETQYF
>TRBJ2-1|TRBD1|-|TRBV18
TGTGCCAGCTCACCAGACAGGGTAGACAATGAGCAGTTCTTC
CASSPDRVDNEQFF
>TRBJ1-5|-|-|TRBV10-3
TGTGCCATCAGTGAAAGTGGTCCCACACGACAGCCCCAGCATTTT
CAISESGPTRQPQHF
>TRBJ2-2|-|-|TRBV2
TGTGCCAGCAGTGAGGGACTTGCGAACACCGGGGAGCTGTTTTTT
CASSEGLANTGELFF
>TRBJ2-1|-|-|TRBV5-5
TGTGCCAGCAGCTTGGTCGGCAGGGGATTCGACAATGAGCAGTTCTTC
CASSLVGRGFDNEQFF
>TRBJ1-2|TRBD1|-|TRBV19
TGTGCCAGTAGTACGCAGGGGGTTGGCTATGGCTACACCTTC
CASSTQGVGYGYTF
>TRBJ2-3|TRBD2|-|TRBV24-1
TGTGCCACCAGTGATTCCAGCGGGGGGGCCGCGGATACGCAGTATTTT
CATSDSSGGAADTQYF
>TRBJ1-5|-|-|TRBV28
TGTGCCAGCAGCCGGGGGGATCAGCCCCAGCATTTT
CASSRGDQPQHF
>TRBJ1-2|-|once|TRBV20-1
TGCATCACCCGGGGACTTTATGGCTACACCTTC
CITRGLYGYTF
>TRBJ1-1|TRBD1|-|TRBV19
TGTGCCAGTTCCCTAGGGACAGGGTATACTGAAGCTTTCTTT
CASSLGTGYTEAFF
>TRBJ2-1|TRBD2|-|TRBV5-8
TGTGCCAGCAGCTATAATAGCGGGGCTTACAATGAGCAGTTCTTC
CASSYNSGAYNEQFF
>TRBJ2-6|-|-|TRBV6-5
TGTGCCAGCAGTTATAGGGGTTACGGGGCCAACGTCCTGACTTTC
CASSYRGYGANVLTF
>TRBJ2-7|TRBD1|-|TRBV7-6
TGTGCCAGCAGCTTGGTTGACAGGGGCACTTACGAGCAGTACTTC
CASSLVDRGTYEQYF
>TRBJ1-4|-|-|TRBV6-5
TGTGCCAGCAGTTGGGGGGGGAATGAAAAACTGTTTTTT
CASSWGGNEKLFF
>TRBJ1-2|TRBD1|-|TRBV19
TGTGCCAGTAGTATCAACAGGGGGGATGGCTACACCTTC
CASSINRGDGYTF
>TRBJ2-1|-|-|TRBV5-1
TGCGCCAGCAACCCCCCGGGGTCCTCCTACAATGAGCAGTTCTTC
CASNPPGSSYNEQFF
>TRBJ1-3|-|-|TRBV4-1
TGCGCCAGCAGCCAAGCGACAGCTGGAAACACCATATATTTT
CASSQATAGNTIYF
>TRBJ1-1|TRBD1|once|TRBV3-1/TRBV3-2
TGTGCCAGCAGCCCGACAGGGCTCCTCACTGAAGCTTTCTTT
CASSPTGLLTEAFF
>TRBJ1-1|-|once|TRBV6-6
TGTGCCAGCAGTCTAGCAGGGTATATCACTGAAGCTTTCTTT
CASSLAGYITEAFF
>TRBJ2-5|TRBD1|-|TRBV15
TGTGCCACCAGCAGAGCTGCCGGGACAGGGACCGAGACCCAGTACTTC
CATSRAAGTGTETQYF
>TRBJ1-2|-|-|TRBV25-1
TGTGCCAGCAGTGAAAGGGGGTATGGCTACACCTTC
CASSERGYGYTF
>TRBJ2-5|TRBD2|-|TRBV9
TGTGCCAGCAGCGTAGGTAGTAGCGGGGTGTCAGAGACCCAGTACTTC
CASSVGSSGVSETQYF
>TRBJ2-3|TRBD1|-|TRBV5-1
TGCGCCAGCAGCTTCGAGGGGGCAACAGATACGCAGTATTTT
CASSFEGATDTQYF
>TRBJ2-2|-|-|TRBV10-3
TGTGCCATCAGTGTCGAGGTTACGGGCACCGGGGAGCTGTTTTTT
CAISVEVTGTGELFF
>TRBJ2-3|TRBD1|-|TRBV5-1
TGCGCCAGCAGCATCCCGGGACAGGGGGCCACAGATACGCAGTATTTT
CASSIPGQGATDTQYF
>TRBJ1-2|-|-|TRBV14
TGTGCCAGCAGCCAAGATCCGGCCAGACGAGGAGGGGGCTACACCTTC
CASSQDPARRGGGYTF
>TRBJ1-2|TRBD1|-|TRBV6-5
TGTGCCAGCAGGCAGGACAGGGGGCGAGGCTACACCTTC
CASRQDRGRGYTF
>TRBJ2-7|-|-|TRBV6-5
TGTGCCAGCAAGTTAGCGTTGGCCTCCTACGAGCAGTACTTC
CASKLALASYEQYF
>TRBJ2-7|-|-|TRBV7-9
TGTGCCAGCAGCTCCGAGAGTTACGAGCAGTACTTC
CASSSESYEQYF
>TRBJ2-7|TRBD1|once|TRBV10-3
TGTGCCATTAACGAGGAACAGGGGGCCTACGAGCAGTACTTC
CAINEEQGAYEQYF
>TRBJ1-5|-|-|TRBV27
TGTGCCAGCAGGACCGGGAATCAGCCCCAGCATTTT
CASRTGNQPQHF
>TRBJ1-5|-|-|TRBV27
TGTGCCAGCAGTATTGATTATAGTCAGCCCCAGCATTTT
CASSIDYSQPQHF
>TRBJ2-5|TRBD2|-|TRBV19
TGTGCCAGTAGTGAGCCTAGCGGGGGGACCCAAGAGACCCAGTACTTC
CASSEPSGGTQETQYF
>TRBJ2-2|TRBD2|-|TRBV2
TGTGCCAGCCAAGGACTAGCGGGGTTTTACGCGAACACCGGGGAGCTGTTTTTT
CASQGLAGFYANTGELFF
>TRBJ2-1|TRBD1|-|TRBV11-2
TGTGCCAGCAGCCCTCCCGGGACAGGGTATAATGAGCAGTTCTTC
CASSPPGTGYNEQFF